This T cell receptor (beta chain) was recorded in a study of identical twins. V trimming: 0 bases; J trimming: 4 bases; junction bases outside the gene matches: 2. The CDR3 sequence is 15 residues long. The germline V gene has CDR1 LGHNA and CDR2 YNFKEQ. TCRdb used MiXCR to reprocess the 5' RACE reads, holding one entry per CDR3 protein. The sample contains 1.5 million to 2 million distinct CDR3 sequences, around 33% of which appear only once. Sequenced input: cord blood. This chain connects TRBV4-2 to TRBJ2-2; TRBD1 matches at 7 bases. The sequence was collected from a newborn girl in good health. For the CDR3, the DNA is TGTGCCAGCAGCCAAGATACAGGGGCCACCGGGGAGCTGTTTTTT. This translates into CASSQDTGATGELFF.